This T cell receptor beta chain was captured by sequencing in a study of STAT3 mutations in large granular lymphocyte leukemia. Overall study results and limits: Some patients had dominant TCR clones larger than their STAT3 mutant burden. Every T-LGLL patient had at least one immunodominant TCRbeta clonotype. Sampling intervals varied between patients and samples.

V was clipped by 4 bases and J by 9 bases, with 17 bases between them. The V gene's germline CDR1 is SGHNT and CDR2 YYREEE (reference sequence). The CDR3 length is 15 residues. Turning to this clone: What it recognizes is unknown.

The data were produced by immunoSEQ multiplex PCR, yet TCRdb's version contains in-frame clones alone and is incomplete. The table records about 40,000 clones, 70% to 90% of them present only once. The source material was PBMCs. V and J are TRBV5-4 and TRBJ1-6; possible D gene TRBD1, 6 bases. This receptor was obtained from a human donor with T large granular lymphocyte leukemia. Some clones in this sample may be carry-over from other donors' samples. This CDR3 is CASSPDRSLVSPLHF. DNA of the CDR3: TGTGCCAGCAGCCCCGACAGGTCGCTGGTTTCACCCCTCCACTTT.